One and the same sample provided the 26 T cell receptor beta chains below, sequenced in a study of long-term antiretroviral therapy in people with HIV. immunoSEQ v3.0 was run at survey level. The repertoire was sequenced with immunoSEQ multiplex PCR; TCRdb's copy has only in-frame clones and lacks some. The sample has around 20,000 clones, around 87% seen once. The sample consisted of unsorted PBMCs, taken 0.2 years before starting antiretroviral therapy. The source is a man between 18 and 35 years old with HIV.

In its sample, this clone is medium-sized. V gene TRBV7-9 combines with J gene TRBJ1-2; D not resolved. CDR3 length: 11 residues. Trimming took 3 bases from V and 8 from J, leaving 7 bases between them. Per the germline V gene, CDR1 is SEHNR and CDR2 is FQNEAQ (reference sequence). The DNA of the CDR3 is TGTGCCAGCAGCTTTCAGACCGGCTACACCTTC. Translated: CASSFQTGYTF.

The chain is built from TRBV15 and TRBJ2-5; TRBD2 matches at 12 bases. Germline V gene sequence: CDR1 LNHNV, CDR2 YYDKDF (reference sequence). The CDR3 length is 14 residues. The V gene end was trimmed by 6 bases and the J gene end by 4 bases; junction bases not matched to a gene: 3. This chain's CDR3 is CATRVLAGGETQYF. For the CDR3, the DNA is TGTGCCACCAGGGTACTAGCGGGGGGAGAGACCCAGTACTTC.

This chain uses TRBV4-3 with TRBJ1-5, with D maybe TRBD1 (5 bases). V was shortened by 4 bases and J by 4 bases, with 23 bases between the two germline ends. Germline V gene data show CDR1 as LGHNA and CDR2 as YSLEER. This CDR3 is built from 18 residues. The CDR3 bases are TGCGCCAGCAGCCCCTCTCGGAGGGGCCCTCACACAAATCAGCCCCAGCATTTT. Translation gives CASSPSRRGPHTNQPQHF.

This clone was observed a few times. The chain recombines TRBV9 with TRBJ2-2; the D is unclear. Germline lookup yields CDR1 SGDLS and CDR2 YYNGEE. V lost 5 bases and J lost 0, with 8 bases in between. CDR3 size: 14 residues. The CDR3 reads CASSKGPNTGELFF. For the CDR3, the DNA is TGTGCCAGCAGTAAAGGTCCGAACACCGGGGAGCTGTTTTTT. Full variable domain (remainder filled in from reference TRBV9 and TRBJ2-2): DSGVTQTPKHLITATGQRVTLRCSPRSGDLSVYWYQQSLDQGLQFLIQYYNGEERAKGNILERFSAQQFPDLHSELNLSSLELGDSALYFCASSKGPNTGELFFGEGSRLTVL.

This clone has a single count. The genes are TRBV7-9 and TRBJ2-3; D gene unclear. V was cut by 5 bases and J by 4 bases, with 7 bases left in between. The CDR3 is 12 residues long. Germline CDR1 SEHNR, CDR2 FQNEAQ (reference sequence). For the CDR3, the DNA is TGTGCCAGCAGCCCCTTTGCAGATACGCAGTATTTT. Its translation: CASSPFADTQYF.

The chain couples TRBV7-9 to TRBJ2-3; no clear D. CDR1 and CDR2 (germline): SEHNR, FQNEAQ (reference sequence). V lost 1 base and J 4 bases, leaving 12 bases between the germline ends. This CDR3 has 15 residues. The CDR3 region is CASSLGARAADTQYF. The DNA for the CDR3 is TGTGCCAGCAGCTTAGGGGCTAGGGCAGCAGATACGCAGTATTTT.

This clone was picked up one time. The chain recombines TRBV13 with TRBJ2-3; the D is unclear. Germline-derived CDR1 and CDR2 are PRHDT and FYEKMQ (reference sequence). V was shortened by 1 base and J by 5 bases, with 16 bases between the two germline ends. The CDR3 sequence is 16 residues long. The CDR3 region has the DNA TGTGCCAGCAGCTTAGATGCGGCAGGCTGGGAAGATACGCAGTATTTT. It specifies CASSLDAAGWEDTQYF.

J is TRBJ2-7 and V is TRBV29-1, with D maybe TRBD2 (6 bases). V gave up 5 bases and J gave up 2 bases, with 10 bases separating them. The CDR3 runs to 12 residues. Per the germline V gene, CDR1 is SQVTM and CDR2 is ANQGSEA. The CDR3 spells CSVYSGTYEQYF. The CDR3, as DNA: TGCAGCGTTTATAGCGGAACCTACGAGCAGTACTTC.

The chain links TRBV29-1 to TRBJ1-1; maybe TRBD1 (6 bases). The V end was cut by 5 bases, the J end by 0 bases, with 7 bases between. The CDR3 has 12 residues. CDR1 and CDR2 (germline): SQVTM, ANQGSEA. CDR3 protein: CSVPGVNTEAFF. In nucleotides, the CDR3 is TGCAGCGTTCCAGGGGTGAACACTGAAGCTTTCTTT.

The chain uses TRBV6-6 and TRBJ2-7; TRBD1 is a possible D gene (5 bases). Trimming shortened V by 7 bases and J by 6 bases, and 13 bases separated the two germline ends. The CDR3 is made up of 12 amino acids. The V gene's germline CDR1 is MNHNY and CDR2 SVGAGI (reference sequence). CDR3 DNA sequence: TGTGCCAGCACCTTCTCAAGGGGCGAGCAGTACTTC. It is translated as CASTFSRGEQYF.

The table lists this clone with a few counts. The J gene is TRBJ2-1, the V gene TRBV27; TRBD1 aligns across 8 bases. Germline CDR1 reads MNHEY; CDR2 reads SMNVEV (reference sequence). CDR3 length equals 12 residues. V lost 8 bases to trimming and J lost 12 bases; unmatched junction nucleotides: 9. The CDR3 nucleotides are TGTGCCAGCGGCGCTACAGGGGGGATGCAGTTCTTC. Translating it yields CASGATGGMQFF.

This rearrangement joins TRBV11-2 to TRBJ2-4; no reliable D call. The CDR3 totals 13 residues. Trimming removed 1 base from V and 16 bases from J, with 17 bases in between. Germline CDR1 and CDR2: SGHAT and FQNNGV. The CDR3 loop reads CASSLVPVVSAYF. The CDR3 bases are TGTGCCAGCAGCTTAGTCCCGGTAGTCTCCGCATACTTC.

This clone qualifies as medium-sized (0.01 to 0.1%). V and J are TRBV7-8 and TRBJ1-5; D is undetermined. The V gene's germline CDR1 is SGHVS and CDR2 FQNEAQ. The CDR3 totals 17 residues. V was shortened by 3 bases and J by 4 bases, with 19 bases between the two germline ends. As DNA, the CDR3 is TGTGCCAGCAGCTTCTTAAGACTAGGGCAGGAAAATCAGCCCCAGCATTTT. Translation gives CASSFLRLGQENQPQHF.

The CDR3: CASSLDPGRAYEQYF. CDR3 DNA sequence: TGCGCCAGCAGCTTGGATCCAGGGAGGGCCTACGAGCAGTACTTC. The J gene is TRBJ2-7, the V gene TRBV5-1; 7 nucleotides line up with TRBD2. Trimming at V came to 0 bases and at J to 2 bases, leaving 5 bases not matched to a gene. CDR1 is SGHRS and CDR2 is YFSETQ in the germline V gene. The CDR3 covers 15 residues.

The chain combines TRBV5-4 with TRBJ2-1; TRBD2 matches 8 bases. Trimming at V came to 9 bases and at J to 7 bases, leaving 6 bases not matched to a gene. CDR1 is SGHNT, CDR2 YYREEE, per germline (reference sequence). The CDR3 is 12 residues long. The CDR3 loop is CATRGGWNEQFF. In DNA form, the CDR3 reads TGTGCCACCCGCGGGGGGTGGAATGAGCAGTTCTTC.

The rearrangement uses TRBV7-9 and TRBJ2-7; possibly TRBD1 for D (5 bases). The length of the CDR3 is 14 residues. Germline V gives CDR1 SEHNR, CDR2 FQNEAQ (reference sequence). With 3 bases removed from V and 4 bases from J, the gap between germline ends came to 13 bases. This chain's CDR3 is CASSFTGSSYEQYF. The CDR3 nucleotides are TGTGCCAGCAGCTTCACAGGAAGTTCTTACGAGCAGTACTTC.

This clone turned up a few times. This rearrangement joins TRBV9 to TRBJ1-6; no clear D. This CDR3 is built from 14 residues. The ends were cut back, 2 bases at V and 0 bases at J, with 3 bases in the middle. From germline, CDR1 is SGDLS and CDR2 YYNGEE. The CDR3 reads CASSVSSYNSPLHF. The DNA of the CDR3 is TGTGCCAGCAGCGTCAGCTCCTATAATTCACCCCTCCACTTT.

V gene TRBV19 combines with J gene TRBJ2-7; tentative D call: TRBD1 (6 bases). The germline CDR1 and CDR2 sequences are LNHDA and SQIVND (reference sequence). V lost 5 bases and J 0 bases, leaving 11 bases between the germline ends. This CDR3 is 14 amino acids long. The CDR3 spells CASSQGGPSYEQYF. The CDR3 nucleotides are TGTGCCAGTAGTCAAGGGGGACCCTCCTACGAGCAGTACTTC.

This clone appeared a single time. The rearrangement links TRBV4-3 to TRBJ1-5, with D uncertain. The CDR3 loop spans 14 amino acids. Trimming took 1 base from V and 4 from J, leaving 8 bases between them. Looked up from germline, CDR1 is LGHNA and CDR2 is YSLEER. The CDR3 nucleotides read TGCGCCAGCAGCCAAGTTCAAGGAAATCAGCCCCAGCATTTT. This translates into CASSQVQGNQPQHF.

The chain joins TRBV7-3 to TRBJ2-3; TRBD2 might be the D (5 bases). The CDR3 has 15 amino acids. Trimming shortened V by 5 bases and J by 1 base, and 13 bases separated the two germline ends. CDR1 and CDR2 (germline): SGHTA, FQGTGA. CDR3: CASSPDSGGTDTQYF. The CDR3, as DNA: TGTGCCAGCAGCCCAGACTCCGGGGGCACAGATACGCAGTATTTT.

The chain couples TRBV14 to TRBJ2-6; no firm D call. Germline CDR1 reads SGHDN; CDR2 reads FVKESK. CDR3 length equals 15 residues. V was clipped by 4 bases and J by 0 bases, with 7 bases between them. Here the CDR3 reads CASSPLYSGANVLTF. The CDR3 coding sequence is TGTGCCAGCAGCCCCCTTTACTCTGGGGCCAACGTCCTGACTTTC.

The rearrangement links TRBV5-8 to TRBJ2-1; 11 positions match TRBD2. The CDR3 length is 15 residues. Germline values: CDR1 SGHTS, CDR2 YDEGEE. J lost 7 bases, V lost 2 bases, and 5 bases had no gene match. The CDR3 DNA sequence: TGTGCCAGCAGCTTTAGCGGGGGGGCCGGAAATGAGCAGTTCTTC. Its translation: CASSFSGGAGNEQFF.

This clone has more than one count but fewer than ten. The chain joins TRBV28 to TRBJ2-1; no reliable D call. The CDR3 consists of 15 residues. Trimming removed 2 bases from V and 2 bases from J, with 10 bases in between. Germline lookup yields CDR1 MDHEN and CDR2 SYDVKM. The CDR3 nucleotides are TGTGCCAGCAGTTTAAGTGGCTACCCCTACAATGAGCAGTTCTTC. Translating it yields CASSLSGYPYNEQFF.

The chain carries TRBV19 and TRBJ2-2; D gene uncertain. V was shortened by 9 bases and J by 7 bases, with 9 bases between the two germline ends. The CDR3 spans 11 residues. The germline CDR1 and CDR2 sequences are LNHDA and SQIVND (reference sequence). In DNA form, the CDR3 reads TGTGCCAGCCAACAACTCGGGGAGCTGTTTTTT. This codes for CASQQLGELFF.

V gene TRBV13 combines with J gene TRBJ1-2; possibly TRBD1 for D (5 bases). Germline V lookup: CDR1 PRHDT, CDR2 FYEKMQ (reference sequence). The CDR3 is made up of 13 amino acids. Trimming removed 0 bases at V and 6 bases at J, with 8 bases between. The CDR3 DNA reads TGTGCCAGCAGCTTAGGCCGAGGGGATGGCTACACCTTC. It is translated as CASSLGRGDGYTF.

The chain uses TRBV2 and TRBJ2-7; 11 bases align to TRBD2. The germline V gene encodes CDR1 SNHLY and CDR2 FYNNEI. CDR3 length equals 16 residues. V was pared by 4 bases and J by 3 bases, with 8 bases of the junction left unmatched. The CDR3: CASSGFPGLADYEQYF. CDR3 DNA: TGTGCCAGCAGTGGTTTCCCGGGACTAGCGGACTACGAGCAGTACTTC. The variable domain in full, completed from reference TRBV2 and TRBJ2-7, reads EPEVTQTPSHQVTQMGQEVILRCVPISNHLYFYWYRQILGQKVEFLVSFYNNEISEKSEIFDDQFSVERPDGSNFTLKIRSTKLEDSAMYFCASSGFPGLADYEQYFGPGTRLTVT.